This TCR beta chain is from a study of CD8 T cells in ankylosing spondylitis. General study points: Certain motif variants had earlier appeared in reactive arthritis synovial fluid and blood. A TCR beta motif made of about 8 highly homologous variants seemed typical of ankylosing spondylitis blood. Reportedly, matched ankylosing spondylitis synovial fluid was significantly enriched for disease-linked clones. Disease-linked clones bore a CD8+ phenotype and were relatively rare in peripheral blood.

This clonotype was seen only a few times. Its antigen is unidentified. Preparation of TCR beta libraries was done by quantitative 5'-RACE with molecular barcodes. TCRdb re-analysed the 5' RACE reads in MiXCR, keeping a single row per CDR3 protein. The sample contains around 540,000 distinct CDR3 sequences, 10% to 15% of which appear only once. This CDR3 is 16 amino acids long. Sequencing was carried out using blood, either unsorted or a sorted T cell fraction (not recorded which). The V and J genes are TRBV21-1 and TRBJ2-2; the table's D call, TRBD1, was not checked against the DNA. TRBV21-1 counts as a pseudogene. The origin of this receptor is a male donor with ankylosing spondylitis. This CDR3 reads CASSLSRRGETGELFF. Written as DNA, the CDR3 is TGTGCCAGCAGCTTAAGCCGCAGGGGCGAAACCGGGGAGCTGTTTTTT.